This T cell receptor (beta chain) derives from a study of OX40 agonist ivuxolimab in advanced cancers. Overall study context: Averaging 60 years in age, with a range of roughly 20 to 80, the cohort was about 83% male. Partial responses were achieved by three patients: one hepatocellular carcinoma, two cutaneous melanoma. Overall study findings and caveats: Expanded clones were, on average, more numerous in CD8+ T cells than in CD4+.

Repertoires were generated with immunoSEQ multiplex PCR, while TCRdb's copy carries only in-frame clones and drops some. The repertoire holds fewer than 70,000 clones, with around 90% as singletons. As regards this clone: Its antigen remains unidentified.

Trimming removed 0 bases from V and 1 base from J, with 6 bases in between. The CDR3 covers 14 residues. Germline values: CDR1 MNHEY, CDR2 SVGAGI. The sequencing used CD4+ or CD8+ T cells sorted from blood, collected in a trial of the OX40 agonist ivuxolimab. The chain combines TRBV6-5 with TRBJ2-5, with D possibly being TRBD1 or TRBD2 (5 bases each). The TCR was taken from an adult with an advanced solid tumor such as melanoma, head and neck, liver or kidney cancer. Here the CDR3 DNA reads TGTGCCAGCAGTTACTCGGGGGTCCAAGAGACCCAGTACTTC. Amino acid sequence: CASSYSGVQETQYF.